The rows below give T cell receptor beta chains drawn from one sample of a study of T-cell memory formation after mild COVID-19. TCRdb independently ran MiXCR on the 5' RACE reads; one entry per CDR3 protein. The sample includes 200,000 or so distinct CDR3 sequences, over 9.5% seen only once; the top ten take around 3.3%. Sequenced sample: PBMCs or a T cell subset sorted from them (not recorded which). Source of these receptors: a man younger than 30 who had mild COVID-19 (a few samples of this study predate the infection). Cell type and time point are not known. CDR3s include the opening cysteine and the closing phenylalanine or tryptophan. The D gene is left open where the match is weak. Not all rows give a size; the values are once, few, many and, for expanded clones, a class.

d_gene: TRBD1
j_gene: TRBJ2-7
abundance: .
len: 14
v_gene: TRBV2
CDR3nt: TGTGCCAGCAAGCAGGGGGCCTCTCCCTACGAGCAGTACTTC
CDR3aa: CASKQGASPYEQYF

d_gene: TRBD1
j_gene: TRBJ1-5
abundance: .
len: 17
v_gene: TRBV6-2/TRBV6-3
CDR3nt: TGTGCCAGCAGTCCAAGAGAAGGGAGACAGGGCGGTCAGCCCCAGCATTTT
CDR3aa: CASSPREGRQGGQPQHF

d_gene: TRBD1
j_gene: TRBJ1-5
abundance: .
len: 16
v_gene: TRBV7-2
CDR3nt: TGTGCCAGCAGCTTAAATGGACAGGGGGCCTTTCAGCCCCAGCATTTT
CDR3aa: CASSLNGQGAFQPQHF

d_gene: .
j_gene: TRBJ2-2
abundance: .
len: 14
v_gene: TRBV20-1
CDR3nt: TGCAGTGCCCTGGCGGGGATGGGGACCGGGGAGCTGTTTTTT
CDR3aa: CSALAGMGTGELFF

d_gene: .
j_gene: TRBJ2-1
abundance: .
len: 13
v_gene: TRBV19
CDR3nt: TGTGCCAGTAATAAGAACAGGGTCCATGAGCAGTTCTTC
CDR3aa: CASNKNRVHEQFF

d_gene: TRBD1
j_gene: TRBJ2-7
abundance: few
len: 14
v_gene: TRBV30
CDR3nt: TGTGCCTGGAGTGTAGGGGGCAGCTCCTACGAGCAGTACTTC
CDR3aa: CAWSVGGSSYEQYF

d_gene: .
j_gene: TRBJ2-6
abundance: .
len: 17
v_gene: TRBV6-6
CDR3nt: TGTGCCAGCAGTTTTCAGGGTCCGGTATCTGGGGCCAACGTCCTGACTTTC
CDR3aa: CASSFQGPVSGANVLTF

d_gene: TRBD1
j_gene: TRBJ2-5
abundance: .
len: 17
v_gene: TRBV4-3
CDR3nt: TGCGCCAGCAGCCAAGCATCCATCACAGGGGGGACAGAGACCCAGTACTTC
CDR3aa: CASSQASITGGTETQYF

d_gene: TRBD1
j_gene: TRBJ1-6
abundance: .
len: 13
v_gene: TRBV19
CDR3nt: TGTGCCACGTCGGGACAGCTAAATTCACCCCTCCACTTT
CDR3aa: CATSGQLNSPLHF

d_gene: .
j_gene: TRBJ2-1
abundance: few
len: 15
v_gene: TRBV6-2/TRBV6-3
CDR3nt: TGTGCCAGCAGTTACTCGACAATTAGCCTCAATGAGCAGTTCTTC
CDR3aa: CASSYSTISLNEQFF

d_gene: .
j_gene: TRBJ2-3
abundance: few
len: 14
v_gene: TRBV12-3/TRBV12-4
CDR3nt: TGTGCCACTGCAGCGGTAGCGAGCACAGATACGCAGTATTTT
CDR3aa: CATAAVASTDTQYF

d_gene: .
j_gene: TRBJ2-5
abundance: .
len: 17
v_gene: TRBV28
CDR3nt: TGTGCCAGCAGTTCGGCTAGCGCGGGGACAGTCCGGGAGACCCAGTACTTC
CDR3aa: CASSSASAGTVRETQYF

d_gene: .
j_gene: TRBJ2-5
abundance: many
len: 14
v_gene: TRBV10-3
CDR3nt: TGTGCCATCGGAGCACCGCACCTCGGGGAGACCCAGTACTTC
CDR3aa: CAIGAPHLGETQYF

d_gene: .
j_gene: TRBJ1-1
abundance: many
len: 15
v_gene: TRBV12-3/TRBV12-4
CDR3nt: TGTGCCAGCAGTCATCCGGAGATGGGGAACACTGAAGCTTTCTTT
CDR3aa: CASSHPEMGNTEAFF

d_gene: .
j_gene: TRBJ1-1
abundance: .
len: 14
v_gene: TRBV15
CDR3nt: TGTGCCACCAGCAGAGAGTCACAGAACACTGAAGCTTTCTTT
CDR3aa: CATSRESQNTEAFF

d_gene: TRBD2
j_gene: TRBJ2-3
abundance: .
len: 15
v_gene: TRBV6-5
CDR3nt: TGTGCCAGCAGTGTACGGGGGGGTGGCACAGATACGCAGTATTTT
CDR3aa: CASSVRGGGTDTQYF

d_gene: TRBD1
j_gene: TRBJ2-5
abundance: .
len: 15
v_gene: TRBV7-9
CDR3nt: TGTGCCAGCAGCCTTAACAGGGACAGGAGGGAGACCCAGTACTTC
CDR3aa: CASSLNRDRRETQYF

d_gene: .
j_gene: TRBJ2-3
abundance: few
len: 17
v_gene: TRBV4-3
CDR3nt: TGCGCCAGCAGCCAACCCGGTAGCGGAGCTAGCACAGATACGCAGTATTTT
CDR3aa: CASSQPGSGASTDTQYF

d_gene: .
j_gene: TRBJ1-1
abundance: few
len: 16
v_gene: TRBV5-1
CDR3nt: TGCGCCAGCAGCTTCATTTCGACAGGTAGGAACACTGAAGCTTTCTTT
CDR3aa: CASSFISTGRNTEAFF

d_gene: TRBD1
j_gene: TRBJ2-5
abundance: .
len: 15
v_gene: TRBV5-1
CDR3nt: TGCGCCAGCAGCTTGGCCGGGACAGCTCGAGAGACCCAGTACTTC
CDR3aa: CASSLAGTARETQYF

d_gene: .
j_gene: TRBJ1-5
abundance: many
len: 14
v_gene: TRBV7-9
CDR3nt: TGTGCCAGCAGCTTAGTTGGGGGCAATCAGCCCCAGCATTTT
CDR3aa: CASSLVGGNQPQHF

d_gene: .
j_gene: TRBJ2-3
abundance: few
len: 16
v_gene: TRBV5-1
CDR3nt: TGCGCCAGCAGCTTGGCTCAGGGGACCTACACAGATACGCAGTATTTT
CDR3aa: CASSLAQGTYTDTQYF

d_gene: .
j_gene: TRBJ1-2
abundance: many
len: 13
v_gene: TRBV7-3
CDR3nt: TGTGCCAGCAGCCCGGACAAGAACTATGGCTACACCTTC
CDR3aa: CASSPDKNYGYTF

d_gene: .
j_gene: TRBJ2-3
abundance: many
len: 13
v_gene: TRBV5-1
CDR3nt: TGCGCCAGCAGCATCTCGTTTACAGATACGCAGTATTTT
CDR3aa: CASSISFTDTQYF

d_gene: .
j_gene: TRBJ1-1
abundance: .
len: 14
v_gene: TRBV6-2/TRBV6-3
CDR3nt: TGTGCCAGCAGTTACTCGGGCGTCACCACTGAAGCTTTCTTT
CDR3aa: CASSYSGVTTEAFF

d_gene: .
j_gene: TRBJ2-1
abundance: many
len: 13
v_gene: TRBV20-1
CDR3nt: TGCAGTGCTAGCCACAGGGCCTACAATGAGCAGTTCTTC
CDR3aa: CSASHRAYNEQFF

d_gene: .
j_gene: TRBJ2-5
abundance: .
len: 15
v_gene: TRBV4-2
CDR3nt: TGTGCCAGCAGCCAAGCGCCCGCCAGATTGGAGACCCAGTACTTC
CDR3aa: CASSQAPARLETQYF

d_gene: TRBD2
j_gene: TRBJ2-3
abundance: many
len: 13
v_gene: TRBV20-1
CDR3nt: TGCAGTGCTAGTTCCGGGGGGGGAGATACGCAGTATTTT
CDR3aa: CSASSGGGDTQYF

d_gene: TRBD1
j_gene: TRBJ2-3
abundance: .
len: 16
v_gene: TRBV15
CDR3nt: TGTGCCACCAGCGGAAGACAGGGGGAGAGAACAGATACGCAGTATTTT
CDR3aa: CATSGRQGERTDTQYF

d_gene: .
j_gene: TRBJ1-1
abundance: .
len: 15
v_gene: TRBV19
CDR3nt: TGTGCCAGTAGTGATCCGGGACGAACTTACACTGAAGCTTTCTTT
CDR3aa: CASSDPGRTYTEAFF

d_gene: .
j_gene: TRBJ2-7
abundance: few
len: 13
v_gene: TRBV3-1
CDR3nt: TGTGCCAGCAGCCAGACCTCGCTTTCCGAGCAGTACTTC
CDR3aa: CASSQTSLSEQYF

d_gene: TRBD1
j_gene: TRBJ2-7
abundance: .
len: 13
v_gene: TRBV6-5
CDR3nt: TGTGCCAGCAGGTACCCAGGGGGCGACGAGCAGTACTTC
CDR3aa: CASRYPGGDEQYF

d_gene: TRBD1
j_gene: TRBJ2-5
abundance: .
len: 15
v_gene: TRBV4-3
CDR3nt: TGCGCCAGCAGCATCCGGGACAGGGGCCAAGAGACCCAGTACTTC
CDR3aa: CASSIRDRGQETQYF

d_gene: .
j_gene: TRBJ2-1
abundance: .
len: 15
v_gene: TRBV5-1
CDR3nt: TGCGCCAGCAGCTTGGATGGCGGGGCCTACAATGAGCAGTTCTTC
CDR3aa: CASSLDGGAYNEQFF

d_gene: TRBD1
j_gene: TRBJ1-1
abundance: .
len: 14
v_gene: TRBV5-1
CDR3nt: TGCGCCAGCAGCTCAGGGGGGTGGAACACTGAAGCTTTCTTT
CDR3aa: CASSSGGWNTEAFF

d_gene: .
j_gene: TRBJ2-4
abundance: many
len: 11
v_gene: TRBV29-1
CDR3nt: TGCAGCGTTGATCTATTCAACATTCAGTACTTC
CDR3aa: CSVDLFNIQYF

d_gene: .
j_gene: TRBJ1-1
abundance: .
len: 13
v_gene: TRBV20-1
CDR3nt: TGCAGTGCCGGTAGGAGTGTGGGTACTGAAGCTTTCTTT
CDR3aa: CSAGRSVGTEAFF

d_gene: .
j_gene: TRBJ2-7
abundance: few
len: 16
v_gene: TRBV20-1
CDR3nt: TGCAGTGCTAGAGATCTGGCCTCGGGGCCGACCTACGAGCAGTACTTC
CDR3aa: CSARDLASGPTYEQYF

d_gene: TRBD1
j_gene: TRBJ1-2
abundance: many
len: 13
v_gene: TRBV20-1
CDR3nt: TGCAGTGCTACGTTAGAGACAGGGGATGGCTACACCTTC
CDR3aa: CSATLETGDGYTF

d_gene: .
j_gene: TRBJ2-2
abundance: many
len: 12
v_gene: TRBV5-1
CDR3nt: TGCGCCAGCAGCTTAATTGCCGGGGAGCTGTTTTTT
CDR3aa: CASSLIAGELFF

d_gene: TRBD1
j_gene: TRBJ2-1
abundance: many
len: 13
v_gene: TRBV12-3/TRBV12-4
CDR3nt: TGTGCCACCCGACAGGGACGTCTGGGTGAGCAGTTCTTC
CDR3aa: CATRQGRLGEQFF

d_gene: TRBD2
j_gene: TRBJ2-1
abundance: .
len: 17
v_gene: TRBV7-2
CDR3nt: TGTGCCAGCAGCTCCAACCGGGGACTAGCATCTTCGAATGAGCAGTTCTTC
CDR3aa: CASSSNRGLASSNEQFF

d_gene: .
j_gene: TRBJ2-1
abundance: .
len: 12
v_gene: TRBV11-2
CDR3nt: TGTGCCAGCAGCCTGTGGCGAGATGAGCAGTTCTTC
CDR3aa: CASSLWRDEQFF

d_gene: TRBD2
j_gene: TRBJ2-1
abundance: many
len: 16
v_gene: TRBV10-3
CDR3nt: TGTGCCATCAAATCGGGGGGGACGAGCTCCTACAATGAGCAGTTCTTC
CDR3aa: CAIKSGGTSSYNEQFF

d_gene: .
j_gene: TRBJ2-2
abundance: few
len: 15
v_gene: TRBV7-2
CDR3nt: TGTGCCAGCAGCTTACGACAGATGAACACCGGGGAGCTGTTTTTT
CDR3aa: CASSLRQMNTGELFF

d_gene: .
j_gene: TRBJ2-3
abundance: .
len: 15
v_gene: TRBV5-1
CDR3nt: TGCGCCAGCAGGCGACAGGAACCCTTCACAGATACGCAGTATTTT
CDR3aa: CASRRQEPFTDTQYF

d_gene: .
j_gene: TRBJ2-7
abundance: few
len: 16
v_gene: TRBV5-1
CDR3nt: TGCGCCAGCAGCGCGCAGGGGGGGCTCTTCTCCTACGAGCAGTACTTC
CDR3aa: CASSAQGGLFSYEQYF

d_gene: TRBD2
j_gene: TRBJ2-1
abundance: many
len: 14
v_gene: TRBV25-1
CDR3nt: TGTGCCAGCAGAGCTAGCGGGGGGTTTAGGGAGCAGTTCTTC
CDR3aa: CASRASGGFREQFF

d_gene: .
j_gene: TRBJ2-5
abundance: .
len: 14
v_gene: TRBV11-3
CDR3nt: TGTGCCAGCAGCTCCGCAGGAGTCGAGGAGACCCAGTACTTC
CDR3aa: CASSSAGVEETQYF

d_gene: .
j_gene: TRBJ2-1
abundance: few
len: 15
v_gene: TRBV18
CDR3nt: TGTGCCAGCTCACCACCGGTGCGCCCTTACAATGAGCAGTTCTTC
CDR3aa: CASSPPVRPYNEQFF

d_gene: .
j_gene: TRBJ2-7
abundance: .
len: 12
v_gene: TRBV3-1
CDR3nt: TGTGCCAGCAGGGGCAGCACCTACGAGCAGTACTTC
CDR3aa: CASRGSTYEQYF

d_gene: .
j_gene: TRBJ2-7
abundance: .
len: 16
v_gene: TRBV5-4
CDR3nt: TGTGCCAGCAGCCCTTCGGGGGGCGCAGGAATCTACGAGCAGTACTTC
CDR3aa: CASSPSGGAGIYEQYF

d_gene: TRBD1
j_gene: TRBJ1-5
abundance: .
len: 15
v_gene: TRBV6-2/TRBV6-3
CDR3nt: TGTGCCAGCAGTTACCGGGGACAGAACAATCAGCCCCAGCATTTT
CDR3aa: CASSYRGQNNQPQHF

d_gene: TRBD1
j_gene: TRBJ2-5
abundance: many
len: 14
v_gene: TRBV15
CDR3nt: TGTGCCACCAGCAGCCAGGGGGCCGATGAGACCCAGTACTTC
CDR3aa: CATSSQGADETQYF

d_gene: .
j_gene: TRBJ2-4
abundance: .
len: 14
v_gene: TRBV7-2
CDR3nt: TGTGCCAGCAGCCCCGGGGCGGGTGGGGACATTCAGTACTTC
CDR3aa: CASSPGAGGDIQYF